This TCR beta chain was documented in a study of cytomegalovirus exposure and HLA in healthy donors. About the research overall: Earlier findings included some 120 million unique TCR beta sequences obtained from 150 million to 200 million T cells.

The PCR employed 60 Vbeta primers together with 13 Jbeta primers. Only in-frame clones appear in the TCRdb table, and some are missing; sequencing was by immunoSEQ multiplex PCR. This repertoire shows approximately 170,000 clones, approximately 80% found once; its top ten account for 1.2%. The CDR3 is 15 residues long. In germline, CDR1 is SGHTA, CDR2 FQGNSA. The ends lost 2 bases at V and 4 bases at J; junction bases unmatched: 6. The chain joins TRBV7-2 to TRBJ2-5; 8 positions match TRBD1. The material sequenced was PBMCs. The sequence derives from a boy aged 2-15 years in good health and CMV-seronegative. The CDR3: CASSLTRTGRETQYF. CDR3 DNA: TGTGCCAGCAGCTTAACCAGGACAGGGAGAGAGACCCAGTACTTC.